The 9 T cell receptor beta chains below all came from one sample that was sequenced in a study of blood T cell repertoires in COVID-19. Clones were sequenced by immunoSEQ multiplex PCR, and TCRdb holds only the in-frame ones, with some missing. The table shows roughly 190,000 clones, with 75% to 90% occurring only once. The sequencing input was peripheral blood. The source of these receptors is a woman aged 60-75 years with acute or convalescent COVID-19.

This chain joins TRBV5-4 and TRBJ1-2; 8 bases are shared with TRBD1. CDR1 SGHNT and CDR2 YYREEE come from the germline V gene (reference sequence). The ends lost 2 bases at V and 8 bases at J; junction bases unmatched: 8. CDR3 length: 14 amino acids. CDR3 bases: TGTGCCAGCAGCTTTGAGGCAGGGACAGGCGGCTACACCTTC. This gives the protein CASSFEAGTGGYTF.

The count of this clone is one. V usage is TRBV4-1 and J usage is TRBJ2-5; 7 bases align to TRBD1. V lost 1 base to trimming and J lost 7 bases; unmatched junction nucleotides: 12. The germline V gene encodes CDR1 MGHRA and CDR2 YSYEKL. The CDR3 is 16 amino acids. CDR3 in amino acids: CASSQGVGTASGTQYF. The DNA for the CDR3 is TGCGCCAGCAGCCAAGGCGTCGGGACAGCTTCGGGGACCCAGTACTTC.

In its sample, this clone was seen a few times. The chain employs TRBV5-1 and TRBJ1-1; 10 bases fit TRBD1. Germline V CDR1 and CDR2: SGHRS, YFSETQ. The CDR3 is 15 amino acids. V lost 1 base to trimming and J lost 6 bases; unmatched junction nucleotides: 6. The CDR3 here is CASSLKGQGGSEAFF. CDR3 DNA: TGCGCCAGCAGCTTGAAAGGACAGGGGGGGTCTGAAGCTTTCTTT.

The CDR3 DNA follows: TGTGCCAGTAGTTCAGGACAGGGGGGAAACATTCAGTACTTC. This codes for CASSSGQGGNIQYF. The chain has TRBV19 and TRBJ2-4; TRBD1 aligns across 10 bases. J lost 6 bases, V lost 5 bases, and 4 bases had no gene match. This CDR3 comprises 14 residues. Germline lookup yields CDR1 LNHDA and CDR2 SQIVND (reference sequence). Using reference TRBV19 and TRBJ2-4 for the parts outside the CDR3, the full variable domain is DGGITQSPKYLFRKEGQNVTLSCEQNLNHDAMYWYRQDPGQGLRLIYYSQIVNDFQKGDIAEGYSVSREKKESFPLTVTSAQKNPTAFYLCASSSGQGGNIQYFGAGTRLSVL.

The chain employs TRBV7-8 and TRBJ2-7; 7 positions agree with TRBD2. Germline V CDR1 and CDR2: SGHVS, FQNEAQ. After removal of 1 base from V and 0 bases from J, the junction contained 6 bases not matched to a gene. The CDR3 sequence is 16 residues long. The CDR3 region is CASSLVGGSSSYEQYF. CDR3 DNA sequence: TGTGCCAGCAGCTTAGTAGGCGGGAGTTCCTCCTACGAGCAGTACTTC.

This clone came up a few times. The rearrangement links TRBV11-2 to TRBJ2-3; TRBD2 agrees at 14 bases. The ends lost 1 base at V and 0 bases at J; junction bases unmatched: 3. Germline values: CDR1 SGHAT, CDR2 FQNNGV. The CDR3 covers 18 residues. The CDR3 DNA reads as TGTGCCAGCAGCTTAGGACTAGCGGGAGGGAGAAGCACAGATACGCAGTATTTT. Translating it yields CASSLGLAGGRSTDTQYF.

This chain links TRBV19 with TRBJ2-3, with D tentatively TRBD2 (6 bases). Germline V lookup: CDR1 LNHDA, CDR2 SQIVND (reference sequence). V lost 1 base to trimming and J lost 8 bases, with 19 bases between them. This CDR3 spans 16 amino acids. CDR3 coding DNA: TGTGCCAGTAGTATAGGGGATCTGTTCCACGGGGGTACGCAGTATTTT. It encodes CASSIGDLFHGGTQYF.

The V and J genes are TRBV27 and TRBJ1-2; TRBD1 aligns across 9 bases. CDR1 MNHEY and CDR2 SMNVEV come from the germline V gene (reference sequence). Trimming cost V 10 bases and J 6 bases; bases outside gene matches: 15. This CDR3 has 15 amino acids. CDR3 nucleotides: TGTGCCATCGTGGGGGTGGGACAGGGTAAGGATGGCTACACCTTC. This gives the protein CAIVGVGQGKDGYTF.

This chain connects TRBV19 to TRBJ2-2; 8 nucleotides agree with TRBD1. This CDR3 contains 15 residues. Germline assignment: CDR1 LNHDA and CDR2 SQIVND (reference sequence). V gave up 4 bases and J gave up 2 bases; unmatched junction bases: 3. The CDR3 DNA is TGTGCCAGTAGTACCACAGGGGGTAACACCGGGGAGCTGTTTTTT. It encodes CASSTTGGNTGELFF.